A few counts support the clone carrying this TCR beta chain. Its specificity is unknown. In germline, CDR1 is SGHTA, CDR2 FQGNSA. V dropped 5 bases and J dropped 11; count of bases not matched to a gene: 17. The CDR3 has 17 residues. These data originate in a study of CD8+ T cells in alopecia areata. Study outcomes and limitations: Scalp lesions, especially in alopecia totalis/universalis, had higher clonality than normal scalp.

Treatment given: oral pan-JAK inhibitor, 5-10 mg twice daily. Those with alopecia areata gave lesional scalp punch biopsies and peripheral blood. CD4+ and CD8+ T cells were sorted from PBMCs. cDNA reverse transcribed from extracted RNA served as the sequencing template. Repertoires were generated with immunoSEQ multiplex PCR, while TCRdb's copy carries only in-frame clones and drops some. The repertoire has 150,000 to 200,000 clones, 50% to 65% of them found once; the top ten carry approximately 15%. Sequencing was performed on CD4+ T cells sorted from blood, taken at week 24, from a patient treated with tofacitinib. V is TRBV7-2 and J is TRBJ2-1, with 11 positions matching TRBD2. The TCR sequence derives from a human donor with alopecia areata. CDR3 loop: CASSRAASGGSVGKQFF. In nucleotides, the CDR3 is TGTGCCAGCAGCCGGGCGGCTAGCGGGGGGTCCGTAGGGAAGCAGTTCTTC.